This is a list of T cell receptor beta chains from one sample in a study of tumor and adjacent non-tumor tissue in lung cancer. TCRdb reprocessed the multiplex PCR reads with MiXCR, giving one entry per CDR3 protein. Among some 200,000 distinct CDR3 sequences listed, 60% to 85% were seen once. Sequenced input: lung tumor tissue. Receptor source: a man aged 55 to 69 with non-small cell lung cancer. The CDR3 runs from the conserved cysteine through the conserved F or W. The D gene is left open where the match is weak. A row's size may be missing; if present it is once, few, many or a size class.

TRBJ2-1 TRBV7-9 - few TGTGCCAGCAGCGACACGATTGAGCAGTTCTTC CASSDTIEQFF
TRBJ1-6 TRBV6-5 - - TGTGCCAGCAGTCATACGGGACCGGAGCGTAATTCACCCGTCCACTTT CASSHTGPERNSPVHF
TRBJ1-2 TRBV30 - - TGTGCCTGGAGTGTTGAGCGCAAAAGAGGCTACACCTTC CAWSVERKRGYTF
TRBJ1-6 TRBV11-2 TRBD1 - TGCGCCACCAGCCTACGACAGGACAGGTCTTATTCACCCCTCCACTTT CATSLRQDRSYSPLHF
TRBJ2-7 TRBV6-6 - once TGTGCCAGCAGTTACCTACAGGGTGGTGGGTACCAGCAGTACTTC CASSYLQGGGYQQYF
TRBJ2-1 TRBV6-5 TRBD2 many TGTGCCAGCAGTTACTCGATCTGGGGACTAGCGGACAATGAGCAGTTCTTC CASSYSIWGLADNEQFF
TRBJ2-7 TRBV20-1 TRBD2 medium-sized TGCAGTGCTAGAAGGTCCAGCGGGAGTCTGAACGAGCAGTACTTC CSARRSSGSLNEQYF
TRBJ2-1 TRBV20-1 - - TGCAGTGTCTTATCGGACGGCTACGAGCAGTTCTTC CSVLSDGYEQFF
TRBJ1-4 TRBV25-1 - - TGTGTCAGCAAGGACGCCTACAATGAAAAACTGTTTTTT CVSKDAYNEKLFF
TRBJ2-5 TRBV12-3/TRBV12-4 - many TGTGCCAGCACCTTTACAGGGTCTATCGGAGAGACCCAGTACTTC CASTFTGSIGETQYF
TRBJ2-2 TRBV5-4 TRBD2 - TGTGCCAGCAGCCCGCGGGAGCTGGGGTTCGGGGAGCCGTTTTTT CASSPRELGFGEPFF
TRBJ1-5 TRBV20-1 - - TGCAGTGCTAGAGATAACAATCAGCCCCAGCATTTT CSARDNNQPQHF
TRBJ2-7 TRBV6-5 TRBD1 many TGTGCCAGCAGTTACTCGGACAGGGGGTACGAGCAGTACTTC CASSYSDRGYEQYF
TRBJ2-7 TRBV11-2 - - TGTGCTAGCAGCTCCGAGACAGGCTACGAGCAGTACTTC CASSSETGYEQYF
TRBJ2-7 TRBV13 - few TGTGCCAGCAGCTTACAGCCCCGGCAAGGGCAGTACTTC CASSLQPRQGQYF
TRBJ2-5 TRBV20-1 - - TGTAGTGCTAGAGAAGGGCTCCAAGAGACCCAGTACTTC CSAREGLQETQYF
TRBJ2-5 TRBV4-2 TRBD2 - TGTGCCAGCAGCGAAGAAAGGGGTCTAGCGGGGGGAGAGACCCAGTACTTC CASSEERGLAGGETQYF